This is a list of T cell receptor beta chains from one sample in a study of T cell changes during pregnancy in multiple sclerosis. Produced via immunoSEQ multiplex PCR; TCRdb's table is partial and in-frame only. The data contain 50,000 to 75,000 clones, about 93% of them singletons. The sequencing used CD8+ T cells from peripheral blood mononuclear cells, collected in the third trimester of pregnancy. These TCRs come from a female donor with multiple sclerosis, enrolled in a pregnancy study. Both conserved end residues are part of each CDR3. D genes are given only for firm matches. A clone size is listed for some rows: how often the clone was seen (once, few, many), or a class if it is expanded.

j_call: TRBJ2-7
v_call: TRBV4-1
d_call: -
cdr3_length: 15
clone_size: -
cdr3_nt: TGCGCCAGCAGTGGTAAGGCTAGCCTATTGGACGAGCAGTACTTC
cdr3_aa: CASSGKASLLDEQYF

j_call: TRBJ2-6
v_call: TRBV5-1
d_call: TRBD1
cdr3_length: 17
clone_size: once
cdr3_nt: TGCGCCAGCAGCTTGGAGGGACAGGGCTCTGGGGCCAACGTCCTGACTTTC
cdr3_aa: CASSLEGQGSGANVLTF

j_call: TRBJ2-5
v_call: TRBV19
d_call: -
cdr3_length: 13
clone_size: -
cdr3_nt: TGTGCCAGTAGGGACTGGGCTCAAGAGACCCAGTACTTC
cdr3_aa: CASRDWAQETQYF

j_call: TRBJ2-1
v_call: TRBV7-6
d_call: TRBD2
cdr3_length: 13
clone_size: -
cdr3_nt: TGTGCCAGCAGCCCCCCGGGGGGGGCAAGGCAGTTCTTC
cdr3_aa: CASSPPGGARQFF

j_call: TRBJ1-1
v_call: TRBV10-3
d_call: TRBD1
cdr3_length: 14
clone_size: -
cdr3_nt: TGTGCCATCAGCGAGGGACAGGGGGATACTGAAGCTTTCTTT
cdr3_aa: CAISEGQGDTEAFF

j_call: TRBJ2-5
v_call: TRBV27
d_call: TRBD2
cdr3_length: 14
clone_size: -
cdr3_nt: TGTGCCAGCAGAACTAGCGGGTCGGTTGAGACCCAGTACTTC
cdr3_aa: CASRTSGSVETQYF

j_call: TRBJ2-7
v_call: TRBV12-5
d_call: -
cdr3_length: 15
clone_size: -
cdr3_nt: TGTGCTAGTGGTTTGGTGTCAGAGGGATTCTACGAGCAGTACTTC
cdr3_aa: CASGLVSEGFYEQYF

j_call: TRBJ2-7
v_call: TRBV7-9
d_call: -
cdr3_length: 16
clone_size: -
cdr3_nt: TGTGCCAGCAGCTTAGGATCCTCAGGGGACTCCTACGAGCAGTACTTC
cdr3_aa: CASSLGSSGDSYEQYF

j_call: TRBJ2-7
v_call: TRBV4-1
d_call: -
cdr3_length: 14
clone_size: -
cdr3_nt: TGCGCCAGCAGCCAAGTTGGGGGGAGGAACGAGCAGTACTTC
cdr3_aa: CASSQVGGRNEQYF

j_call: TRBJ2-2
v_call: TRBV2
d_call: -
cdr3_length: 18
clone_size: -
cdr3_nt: TGTGCCAGCAGCTCGACCCTGATGGGCGGGACCCCCACCGGGGAGCTGTTTTTT
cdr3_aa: CASSSTLMGGTPTGELFF

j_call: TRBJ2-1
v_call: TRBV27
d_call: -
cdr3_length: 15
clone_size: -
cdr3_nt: TGTGCCAGCAGTTTAAGAGGAGGCCCCTACAATGAGCAGTTCTTC
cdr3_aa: CASSLRGGPYNEQFF

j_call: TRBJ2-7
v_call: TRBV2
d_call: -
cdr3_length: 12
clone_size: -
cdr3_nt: TGTGCCAGCAGTGATAGCTCCTACGAGCAGTACTTC
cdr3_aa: CASSDSSYEQYF

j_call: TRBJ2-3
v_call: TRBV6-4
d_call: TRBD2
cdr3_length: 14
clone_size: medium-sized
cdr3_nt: TGTGCCAGCAGTGCTAGCGGGAGCACAGATACGCAGTATTTT
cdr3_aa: CASSASGSTDTQYF

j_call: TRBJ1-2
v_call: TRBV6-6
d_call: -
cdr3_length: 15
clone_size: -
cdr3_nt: TGTGCCAGCAGATTCTTAATCAGGCCCAACTATGGCTACACCTTC
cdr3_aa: CASRFLIRPNYGYTF

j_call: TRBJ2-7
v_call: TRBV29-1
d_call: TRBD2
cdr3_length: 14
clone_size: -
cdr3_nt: TGCAGCGTTGAAGATCCCAGCGGGAGAGGCGAGCAGTACTTC
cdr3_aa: CSVEDPSGRGEQYF

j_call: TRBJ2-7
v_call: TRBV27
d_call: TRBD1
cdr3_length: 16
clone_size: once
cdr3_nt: TGTGCCAGCAGTTCCCCCCCCGGGACAGGGGGTAGAGTGCAGTACTTC
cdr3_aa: CASSSPPGTGGRVQYF

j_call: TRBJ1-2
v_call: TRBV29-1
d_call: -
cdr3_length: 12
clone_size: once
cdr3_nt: TGCAGCGTTGGTGACAGGCTCCATGGCTACACCTTC
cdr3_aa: CSVGDRLHGYTF

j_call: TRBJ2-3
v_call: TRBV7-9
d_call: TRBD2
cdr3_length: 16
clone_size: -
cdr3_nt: TGTGCCAGCAGCCCCAGACTAGCGGGAGGGCGGGATACGCAGTATTTT
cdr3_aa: CASSPRLAGGRDTQYF

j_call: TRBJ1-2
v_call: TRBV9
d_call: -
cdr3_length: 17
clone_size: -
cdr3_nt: TGTGCCAGCAGCGTAGAAACAGGGTGGCCTCGGCACTATGGCTACACCTTC
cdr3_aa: CASSVETGWPRHYGYTF

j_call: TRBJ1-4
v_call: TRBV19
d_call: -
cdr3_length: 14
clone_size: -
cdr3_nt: TGTGCCAGTAGTATATACGGAGCCTATGAAAAACTGTTTTTT
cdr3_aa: CASSIYGAYEKLFF

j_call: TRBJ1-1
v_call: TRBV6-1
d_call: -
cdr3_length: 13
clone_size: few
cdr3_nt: TGTGCCAGCGTGCCCTCCACGGACACTGAAGCTTTCTTT
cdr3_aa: CASVPSTDTEAFF

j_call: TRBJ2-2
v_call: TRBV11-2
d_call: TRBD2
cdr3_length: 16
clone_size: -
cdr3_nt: TGTGCCAGCAGCTCCCTAGCGGGGTCGAACACCGGGGAGCTGTTTTTT
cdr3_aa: CASSSLAGSNTGELFF

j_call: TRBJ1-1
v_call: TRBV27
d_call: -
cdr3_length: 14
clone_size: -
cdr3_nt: TGTGCCAGCAGTTCCTGGGGCCAGAACACTGAAGCTTTCTTT
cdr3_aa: CASSSWGQNTEAFF